The sequence of this TCR beta chain was determined in a study of blood T cells in healthy people across ages. This clonotype has more than one count but fewer than ten. The CDR3 runs 15 residues. Per germline, CDR1 SGHTA and CDR2 FQGNSA. Trimming took off 1 base at V and 2 bases at J, with 11 bases between the two ends. Primed by a sample-barcoded 5' primer and a J-beta primer mix, a second PCR proceeded for about 7 to 11 cycles. Via MiXCR, TCRdb re-called the 5' RACE reads, giving one row per CDR3 protein. The sample carries around 1,500,000 distinct CDR3 sequences, approximately 38% recorded once. This clonotype originated in a woman aged 18-29 years in good health. The chain links TRBV7-2 to TRBJ1-2, with a weak D call TRBD1 (5 bases). The sample comprised blood. CDR3 bases: TGTGCCAGCAGCTTAGTGTTTAGGGGAAACTATGGCTACACCTTC. Its protein product is CASSLVFRGNYGYTF.